Each of the 3 T cell receptor beta chains below was sequenced from the same sample in a study of identical twins (dated by TCRdb to between 2015 and 2016). The method was 5' RACE. For sequencing, an Illumina HiSeq 2000 was employed. TCRdb passed the public sequencing reads through fastp at Q25 and MiXCR, retaining productive beta sequences. Each CDR3 protein appears once, grouped with its most common genes and DNA. A total of 500,000 or so distinct CDR3 sequences appear in this sample, approximately 22% of them only once. The top ten clones comprise 0.91% of the sample. The sample was also linked to a second study, of T cells expressing NK-cell markers.

Sample: CD4+ T cells sorted from blood. These receptors were collected from a woman aged 18-29 years in good health.

The rearrangement uses TRBV30 and TRBJ2-7; D is perhaps TRBD1 (6 bases). The CDR3 consists of 15 residues. The V and J ends lost 3 bases and 0 bases respectively, with 15 bases between them. From germline, CDR1 is GTSNPN and CDR2 SVGIG (reference sequence). In nucleotides, the CDR3 is TGTGCCTGGAGCGCTCGTACAGGGATCTCCTACGAGCAGTACTTC. Residues: CAWSARTGISYEQYF.

This clonotype occurred once. The rearrangement joins TRBV2 to TRBJ1-2; D gene ambiguous. Germline V gives CDR1 SNHLY, CDR2 FYNNEI. This CDR3 is 13 amino acids long. V was clipped by 11 bases and J by 3 bases, with 16 bases between them. In nucleotides, the CDR3 is TGTGCCGGATGGAAAGACGGAGACTATGGCTACACCTTC. This gives the protein CAGWKDGDYGYTF.

This chain uses TRBV20-1 with TRBJ1-6; 7 nucleotides align to TRBD1. This CDR3 is built from 14 residues. V shed 3 bases, J shed 4 bases, and the junction held 3 bases outside the gene matches. Germline V gene data show CDR1 as DFQATT and CDR2 as SNEGSKA (reference sequence). The CDR3: CSASAGGYNSPLHF. The CDR3 DNA is TGCAGTGCTAGTGCAGGGGGTTATAATTCACCCCTCCACTTT.